This TCR beta chain was sequenced for a study of regulatory and conventional T cells in RAG deficiency. Study findings and constraints: Compared with controls, unique Treg TCR beta sequences dropped about 110-fold in Omenn syndrome and CID/AS. Omenn CD25-high CD127-low cells may be activated cells, not true Tregs.

The V gene's germline CDR1 is SGHNT and CDR2 YYREEE (reference sequence). This CDR3 is built from 14 residues. V was shortened by 0 bases and J by 2 bases, with 9 bases between the two germline ends. Points on this clone: Antigen specificity is unknown.

TCRdb keeps only in-frame clones here, not all; method: immunoSEQ multiplex PCR. The sample lists more than 40,000 clones; more than 80% were seen once. The sorted conventional CD4+ T cells were CD25-low and CD127-high, with genomic DNA sequenced. A further study also used this sample, focusing on regulatory T cells. As that study records: Primers: 52 TRBV forward and 13 TRBJ reverse. Skewed V and J usage and few unique V-J pairs marked patient repertoires, most in Tregs.

The source material was CD4+ effector T cells sorted from blood. The genes are TRBV5-4 and TRBJ2-7, with a weak D call TRBD2 (6 bases). This TCR was sampled from a human donor in good health. The chain's CDR3 is CASSLDSGPYEQYF. In DNA form, the CDR3 reads TGTGCCAGCAGCTTGGACAGCGGGCCCTACGAGCAGTACTTC. The full variable domain, rest sourced from reference TRBV5-4 and TRBJ2-7, is ETGVTQSPTHLIKTRGQQVTLRCSSQSGHNTVSWYQQALGQGPQFIFQYYREEENGRGNFPPRFSGLQFPNYSSELNVNALELDDSALYLCASSLDSGPYEQYFGPGTRLTVT.